Listed below are T cell receptor beta chains from one sample, sequenced in a study of blood T cell repertoires in COVID-19. The data were produced by immunoSEQ multiplex PCR, yet TCRdb's version contains in-frame clones alone and is incomplete. Seen here are around 380,000 clones, more than 65% observed once, and the top ten hold 0.85% to 1.2%. Sequencing was carried out using peripheral blood. These receptors were taken from a human donor with acute or convalescent COVID-19. The donor label of this sample is uncertain. CDR3s include the opening cysteine and the closing phenylalanine or tryptophan. A D gene is named only where the DNA matches it firmly. A clone size is listed for some rows: how often the clone was seen (once, few, many), or a class if it is expanded.

-	-	TRBV12-3/TRBV12-4	TRBJ1-6	TGTGCCAGCAGTTTAGGGAGATCACCCCTCCACTTT	CASSLGRSPLHF
-	-	TRBV29-1	TRBJ2-2	TGCAGCGTTCAGGCTTCAAGGGGGACCGGGGAGCTGTTTTTT	CSVQASRGTGELFF
TRBD1	-	TRBV5-4	TRBJ1-1	TGTGCCAGCAGCATGTCCTCAGGGGGGTACACTGAAGCTTTCTTT	CASSMSSGGYTEAFF
-	-	TRBV30	TRBJ1-3	TGTGCCTGGAGGAAGGAGGGGCGCTCTGGAAACACCATATATTTT	CAWRKEGRSGNTIYF
-	-	TRBV6-5	TRBJ1-6	TGTGCCAGCAGTCATCTTGACAGGAATTCACCCCTCCACTTT	CASSHLDRNSPLHF
-	few	TRBV5-1	TRBJ2-2	TGCGCCAGCAGCGGGGGCTCCGCGAACACCGGGGAGCTGTTTTTT	CASSGGSANTGELFF
TRBD1	-	TRBV5-1	TRBJ1-1	TGCGCCAGCAGCCCTCGGGACAGCGGGAACACTGAAGCTTTCTTT	CASSPRDSGNTEAFF
-	-	TRBV4-1	TRBJ1-5	TGCGCCAGCAGCCAAGATTTTGTCCGCGATCAGCCCCAGCATTTT	CASSQDFVRDQPQHF
TRBD2	-	TRBV2	TRBJ2-1	TGTGCCAGCAGTGAAGTAGCGGGGGGCCCCGATGAGCAGTTCTTC	CASSEVAGGPDEQFF
TRBD1	-	TRBV10-2	TRBJ1-2	TGCGCCAGCAGTGACCGGGGGACAGGCCAAAGCTATGGCTACACCTTC	CASSDRGTGQSYGYTF
-	-	TRBV19	TRBJ2-1	TGTGCCAGTAGTACCGGGAGAAACAATGAGCAGTTCTTC	CASSTGRNNEQFF
-	-	TRBV3-1/TRBV3-2	TRBJ1-5	TGTGCCAGCAGCCAAGCCGGGGGGGGTCAGCCCCAGCATTTT	CASSQAGGGQPQHF
-	-	TRBV4-2	TRBJ2-5	TGTGCCAGCAGACCACAAGGAGGCGCAGAGACCCAGTACTTC	CASRPQGGAETQYF
-	-	TRBV27	TRBJ1-1	TGTGCCAGCAGTTTTACAGACAACACTGAAGCTTTCTTT	CASSFTDNTEAFF
TRBD2	once	TRBV6-2/TRBV6-3	TRBJ2-7	TGTGCCAGCAGTTACCCAATTACGACTAGCGTCTACGAGCAGTACTTC	CASSYPITTSVYEQYF
-	-	TRBV6-5	TRBJ1-1	TGTGCCAGCAGTTACTTGGTGGGCTTGAACACTGAAGCTTTCTTT	CASSYLVGLNTEAFF
TRBD2	-	TRBV4-1	TRBJ2-7	TGCGCCAGCAGCCAAGCTAGCGGGCAGACCTACGAGCAGTACTTC	CASSQASGQTYEQYF
-	-	TRBV30	TRBJ1-1	TGTGCCTGGAGTGTGGGCCAGGGGACGGCTGAAGCTTTCTTT	CAWSVGQGTAEAFF
-	few	TRBV30	TRBJ1-2	TGTGCCTCAGGGGGCTACACCTTC	CASGGYTF
-	-	TRBV6-6	TRBJ1-5	TGTGCCAGCAGTTACTCAGGGGGCAATCAGCCCCAGCATTTT	CASSYSGGNQPQHF
TRBD1	few	TRBV6-5	TRBJ1-2	TGTGCCAGCAGTTACGCAGGGGGAAGTGGCTACACCTTC	CASSYAGGSGYTF
TRBD2	-	TRBV6-6	TRBJ2-3	TGTGCCAGCCGCCAGCGGGGAAACACAGATACGCAGTATTTT	CASRQRGNTDTQYF
-	-	TRBV28	TRBJ2-7	TGTGCCAGCAGAGGACAAAGGGCTAGCGAGCAGTACTTC	CASRGQRASEQYF
-	-	TRBV30	TRBJ1-2	TGTGCCTGGAGTGAAACATTTACCTATGGCTACACCTTC	CAWSETFTYGYTF
-	-	TRBV28	TRBJ1-2	TGTGCCAGCAACCTCTTAGGGGTAACCAGGGACTATGGCTACACCTTC	CASNLLGVTRDYGYTF
TRBD1	-	TRBV7-9	TRBJ1-1	TGTGCCAGCAGCTTAGCAGGGACAGCGAACACTGAAGCTTTCTTT	CASSLAGTANTEAFF
TRBD1	-	TRBV2	TRBJ1-1	TGTGCCAGCAGTGAAGTAATGACAGGGACTGAAGCTTTCTTT	CASSEVMTGTEAFF
-	once	TRBV2	TRBJ1-5	TGTGCCAGCAGTGAAGGGCGGGGTTGGCAGCCCCAGCATTTT	CASSEGRGWQPQHF
-	-	TRBV6-1	TRBJ1-5	TGTGCCAGCAGTCAACAGGGTAACAATCAGCCCCAGCATTTT	CASSQQGNNQPQHF
TRBD2	once	TRBV5-1	TRBJ2-7	TGCGCCAGCAGCTTGCCTAGCGGGGTCTACGAGCAGTACTTC	CASSLPSGVYEQYF